This passage covers 9 T cell receptor beta chains from one sample sequenced in a study of blood T cell repertoires in COVID-19 (TCRdb year 2020). Library creation used the immunoSEQ multiplex PCR assay. TCRdb holds this immuneACCESS table with in-frame rearrangements only. Some clones are missing; in checked studies, unresolved V genes explain under half, and the rest has no known cause. For this sample there are over 45,000 clones; approximately 85% appear just once. Together, the top ten hold 12% of the sample. The specimen sequenced was peripheral blood. The source of these receptors is a human donor in a cohort sampled during active COVID-19.

This rearrangement joins TRBV15 to TRBJ2-1; TRBD2 matches at 13 bases. Germline V gives CDR1 LNHNV, CDR2 YYDKDF (reference sequence). The CDR3 is 15 amino acids. V dropped 0 bases and J dropped 10; count of bases not matched to a gene: 3. The CDR3 region is CATSRELAGGREQFF. In DNA, the CDR3 is TGTGCCACCAGCAGAGAACTAGCGGGAGGGCGGGAGCAGTTCTTC.

This clone was observed once. This chain connects TRBV24-1 to TRBJ2-1; D remains ambiguous. The CDR3 consists of 17 residues. Germline V gives CDR1 KGHDR, CDR2 SFDVKD. V dropped 3 bases and J dropped 2 bases, with 16 bases sitting between them. The CDR3 DNA reads as TGTGCCACCAGTGATCCGAACAGAGAAACCCCCTACAATGAGCAGTTCTTC. This codes for CATSDPNRETPYNEQFF.

The chain couples TRBV28 to TRBJ2-1; TRBD2 matches at 12 bases. Trimming at V came to 6 bases and at J to 7 bases, leaving 7 bases not matched to a gene. Germline V CDR1 and CDR2: MDHEN, SYDVKM. The CDR3 loop spans 15 amino acids. Written as DNA, the CDR3 is TGTGCCAGCAGGAGACTAGCGGGAGATTGGAATGAGCAGTTCTTC. Translation: CASRRLAGDWNEQFF.

V is TRBV10-1 and J is TRBJ2-7; 7 nucleotides match TRBD1. The germline gives CDR1 WNHNN, CDR2 SYGVQD (reference sequence). The length of the CDR3 is 14 residues. The junction had 3 bases not matched to a gene; V was cut back by 2 bases and J by 2 bases. The DNA of the CDR3 is TGCGCCAGCAGTGAGATGGACAGGACCTACGAGCAGTACTTC. It specifies CASSEMDRTYEQYF.

The chain joins TRBV2 to TRBJ2-7; 9 bases fit TRBD1. With V trimmed by 6 bases and J by 6 bases, 6 bases remained unmatched. The CDR3 extends over 13 amino acids. Germline V gene lookup returns CDR1 SNHLY and CDR2 FYNNEI. CDR3 residues: CASSEGQGSEQYF. In DNA form, the CDR3 reads TGTGCCAGCAGCGAGGGACAGGGCAGCGAGCAGTACTTC.

This chain links TRBV27 with TRBJ2-1; 8 nucleotides align to TRBD2. The V segment lost 4 bases and the J segment 7 bases; nucleotides outside the gene matches: 6. Germline CDR1 reads MNHEY; CDR2 reads SMNVEV (reference sequence). The CDR3 extends over 14 amino acids. The CDR3 reads CASSSAGGINEQFF. The CDR3 DNA reads TGTGCCAGCAGTTCTGCGGGAGGTATAAATGAGCAGTTCTTC.

The chain recombines TRBV18 with TRBJ2-3; D unclear. The V end was cut by 0 bases, the J end by 4 bases, with 5 bases between. Germline assignment: CDR1 KGHSH and CDR2 LQKENI. The CDR3 totals 13 residues. The CDR3 spells CASSPPLADTQYF. CDR3 nucleotide sequence: TGTGCCAGCTCACCACCCCTTGCAGATACGCAGTATTTT.

The gene calls are TRBV10-3 and TRBJ1-1, with D possibly matching TRBD1 (5 bases). Germline V gene data show CDR1 as ENHRY and CDR2 as SYGVKD. The CDR3 is made up of 12 amino acids. With 11 bases removed from V and 3 bases from J, the gap between germline ends came to 13 bases. Here the CDR3 DNA reads TGTGCCTCGGGGCGGGGGGACACTGAAGCTTTCTTT. It encodes CASGRGDTEAFF.

This rearrangement joins TRBV2 to TRBJ2-2; D might be TRBD1 (6 bases). CDR3 size: 13 residues. Per the germline V gene, CDR1 is SNHLY and CDR2 is FYNNEI. Between the trimmed V and J ends, which lost 8 bases and 5 bases, there was a span of 12 bases. The CDR3 DNA follows: TGTGCCAGCGGGGGCGAGCGGACCGGGGAGCTGTTTTTT. Residues: CASGGERTGELFF. Based on the CDR3 plus reference TRBV2 and TRBJ2-2, the full variable domain is EPEVTQTPSHQVTQMGQEVILRCVPISNHLYFYWYRQILGQKVEFLVSFYNNEISEKSEIFDDQFSVERPDGSNFTLKIRSTKLEDSAMYFCASGGERTGELFFGEGSRLTVL.